These 17 T cell receptor beta chains came from one sample sequenced in a study of cytomegalovirus exposure and HLA in healthy donors. Both 60 Vbeta primers and 13 Jbeta primers went into the PCR. Clones were sequenced by immunoSEQ multiplex PCR, and TCRdb holds only the in-frame ones, with some missing. The table has 150,000 or so clones, roughly 80% seen once. Sequencing was done on a sample of PBMCs. The receptors derive from a man aged 18 to 29 in good health and CMV-seropositive.

DNA of the CDR3: TGTGCCAGCAGCCCCTCGACAGGGATGGAACTGTTTTTT. Amino acid sequence: CASSPSTGMELFF. V usage is TRBV9 and J usage is TRBJ1-4; 7 bases are shared with TRBD1. The CDR3 has 13 amino acids. The J segment lost 12 bases and the V segment lost 4 bases, leaving 9 bases of the junction unmatched. CDR1 and CDR2 from the germline V gene are SGDLS and YYNGEE. Full variable domain (remainder filled in from reference TRBV9 and TRBJ1-4): DSGVTQTPKHLITATGQRVTLRCSPRSGDLSVYWYQQSLDQGLQFLIQYYNGEERAKGNILERFSAQQFPDLHSELNLSSLELGDSALYFCASSPSTGMELFFGSGTQLSVL.

The chain couples TRBV28 to TRBJ2-5, with 10 bases identical to TRBD1. V gave up 4 bases and J gave up 5 bases; unmatched junction bases: 10. Germline V CDR1 and CDR2: MDHEN, SYDVKM. This CDR3 has 16 residues. CDR3 nucleotide sequence: TGTGCCAGCAGTTCAGCCGGGACAGGGGACATGGAGACCCAGTACTTC. Amino acid sequence: CASSSAGTGDMETQYF.

The sample holds a few counts of this clone. V and J are TRBV5-3 and TRBJ2-7; TRBD2 matches 16 bases. TRBV5-3 counts as an open reading frame of uncertain function. Trimming took 2 bases from V and 4 from J; bases not matched to a gene: 12. CDR3 length: 19 amino acids. CDR3 loop: CARSLRWGLAGGPSYEQYF. DNA for the CDR3: TGTGCCAGAAGCTTACGGTGGGGACTAGCGGGAGGGCCCTCGTACGAGCAGTACTTC.

The chain is built from TRBV29-1 and TRBJ1-5, with TRBD1 identical over 9 bases. The germline V gene encodes CDR1 SQVTM and CDR2 ANQGSEA. The junction had 13 bases not matched to a gene; V was cut back by 6 bases and J by 7 bases. CDR3 length: 15 amino acids. CDR3 DNA: TGCAGCGTCTTAAGCCGACAGGGGGAAGGCCAGCCCCAGCATTTT. Translation: CSVLSRQGEGQPQHF. Filled out from reference TRBV29-1 and TRBJ1-5, the complete variable domain reads SAVISQKPSRDICQRGTSLTIQCQVDSQVTMMFWYRQQPGQSLTLIATANQGSEATYESGFVIDKFPISRPNLTFSTLTVSNMSPEDSSIYLCSVLSRQGEGQPQHFGDGTRLSIL.

V gene TRBV5-1 combines with J gene TRBJ1-2; 7 nucleotides match TRBD1. The V and J ends lost 0 bases and 1 base, in that order; junction bases with no gene match: 6. CDR1 is SGHRS and CDR2 is YFSETQ in the germline V gene. This CDR3 has 16 residues. The CDR3 loop reads CASSLEQGGYNYGYTF. In DNA form, the CDR3 reads TGCGCCAGCAGCTTGGAGCAGGGGGGATATAACTATGGCTACACCTTC.

This clone appeared a few times. The gene calls are TRBV2 and TRBJ1-1; 9 bases line up with TRBD1. CDR1 and CDR2 from the germline V gene are SNHLY and FYNNEI. The length of the CDR3 is 13 residues. The ends lost 7 bases at V and 7 bases at J; junction bases unmatched: 7. DNA of the CDR3: TGTGCCAGCATTCTGGACAGGGGCTTTGAAGCTTTCTTT. Protein sequence: CASILDRGFEAFF.

The chain carries TRBV19 and TRBJ1-2; weak D call: TRBD1 (5 bases). The V end lost 6 bases, the J end lost 1 base, and 15 bases lay between the germline ends. The V gene's germline CDR1 is LNHDA and CDR2 SQIVND (reference sequence). The CDR3 contains 15 residues. CDR3 residues: CASSDDTGGNYGYTF. The CDR3 region has the DNA TGTGCCAGTAGCGATGACACCGGGGGTAACTATGGCTACACCTTC. Full variable domain (missing parts from reference TRBV19 and TRBJ1-2): DGGITQSPKYLFRKEGQNVTLSCEQNLNHDAMYWYRQDPGQGLRLIYYSQIVNDFQKGDIAEGYSVSREKKESFPLTVTSAQKNPTAFYLCASSDDTGGNYGYTFGSGTRLTVV.

The V gene is TRBV30, the J gene TRBJ2-1; a weak D match, TRBD2 (7 bases). Trimming removed 2 bases at V and 3 bases at J, with 17 bases between. The CDR3 spans 16 residues. Germline V gene sequence: CDR1 GTSNPN, CDR2 SVGIG (reference sequence). The CDR3 reads CAWSLGAGVFYNEQFF. CDR3 DNA sequence: TGTGCCTGGAGTCTGGGGGCGGGAGTGTTCTACAATGAGCAGTTCTTC. Using reference TRBV30 and TRBJ2-1 for the parts outside the CDR3, the full variable domain is SQTIHQWPATLVQPVGSPLSLECTVEGTSNPNLYWYRQAAGRGLQLLFYSVGIGQISSEVPQNLSASRPQDRQFILSSKKLLLSDSGFYLCAWSLGAGVFYNEQFFGPGTRLTVL.

The chain is built from TRBV18 and TRBJ2-5; perhaps TRBD2 as D (6 bases). Between the trimmed V and J ends, which lost 0 bases and 1 base, there was a span of 12 bases. CDR1 KGHSH and CDR2 LQKENI come from the germline V gene. The CDR3 consists of 16 residues. CDR3 in amino acids: CASSPPSAGPQETQYF. CDR3 nucleotides: TGTGCCAGCTCACCACCATCAGCGGGTCCCCAAGAGACCCAGTACTTC.

The CDR3 spells CASRGGLANAYEQYF. The CDR3 nucleotides are TGTGCCAGCAGGGGGGGACTAGCGAACGCATACGAGCAGTACTTC. The chain uses TRBV2 and TRBJ2-7; 10 nucleotides align to TRBD2. V lost 6 bases to trimming and J lost 4 bases; unmatched junction nucleotides: 9. This CDR3 is built from 15 residues. Germline-derived CDR1 and CDR2 are SNHLY and FYNNEI.

V is TRBV11-2 and J is TRBJ2-5, with no clear D. V was pared by 6 bases and J by 7 bases, with 12 bases between. Germline V gives CDR1 SGHAT, CDR2 FQNNGV. The CDR3 totals 12 residues. The CDR3 DNA follows: TGTGCCAGCAGACCAATAGTCGGGACCCAGTACTTC. Its translation is CASRPIVGTQYF.

The chain carries TRBV16 and TRBJ2-1; D is undetermined. Germline loops: CDR1 KGHSY, CDR2 FQNENV. Deletions cut 4 bases from V and 8 bases from J, with 12 bases between. CDR3 length: 13 amino acids. CDR3 in DNA: TGTGCCAGCAGCCCAATCGGTGAGGATGAGCAGTTCTTC. Protein sequence: CASSPIGEDEQFF.

This chain joins TRBV29-1 and TRBJ2-5; TRBD1 is a possible D gene (8 bases). Matching the DNA end better, TRBJ2-7 makes the J call doubtful. The germline V gene encodes CDR1 SQVTM and CDR2 ANQGSEA. The CDR3 loop spans 13 amino acids. The CDR3: CSASRQGRDEQYF. The CDR3 DNA reads as TGCAGCGCCTCTCGACAGGGGAGGGACGAGCAGTACTTC.

This chain uses TRBV28 with TRBJ2-3; TRBD2 matches at 8 bases. Trimming at V came to 5 bases and at J to 5 bases, leaving 6 bases not matched to a gene. The CDR3 has 14 amino acids. Germline-derived CDR1 and CDR2 are MDHEN and SYDVKM. The CDR3 DNA is TGTGCCAGCAGTAGCGGGGGCTCAAAAGATACGCAGTATTTT. This codes for CASSSGGSKDTQYF.

The chain uses TRBV29-1 and TRBJ1-4; TRBD1 aligns across 7 bases. The CDR3 sequence is 14 residues long. CDR1 is SQVTM, CDR2 ANQGSEA, per germline. With 6 bases clipped from V and 4 bases from J, the junction kept 8 bases outside the gene matches. CDR3 residues: CSVRWGTVNEKLFF. DNA of the CDR3: TGCAGCGTGAGATGGGGGACAGTTAATGAAAAACTGTTTTTT.

The genes are TRBV19 and TRBJ1-1, with 7 positions matching TRBD1. The trim removed 3 bases at V and 1 base at J, leaving 2 bases unmatched. The CDR3 extends over 14 amino acids. Per germline, CDR1 LNHDA and CDR2 SQIVND (reference sequence). The CDR3 region has the DNA TGTGCCAGTAGTATTAACAGGGGGAACACTGAAGCTTTCTTT. It yields the protein CASSINRGNTEAFF.

A few counts support this clone. The J gene is TRBJ2-3, the V gene TRBV19; 12 bases are shared with TRBD2. Germline V gene lookup returns CDR1 LNHDA and CDR2 SQIVND (reference sequence). CDR3 length equals 15 residues. Losses at the gene ends were 5 bases for V and 5 bases for J; bases not matched to a gene: 5. The CDR3 loop reads CASSETSGSQDTQYF. The CDR3 DNA sequence: TGTGCCAGTAGTGAGACTAGCGGGAGTCAAGATACGCAGTATTTT.